Each of the 14 T cell receptor beta chains below was sequenced from the same sample in a study of blood T cells in healthy people across ages. The second PCR ran roughly 7 to 12 cycles with a sample-barcoded 5' primer and J-beta primers. MiXCR was run by TCRdb on the 5' RACE reads, yielding one entry per CDR3 protein. The table has about 1 million distinct CDR3 sequences, 20% to 25% seen once. This sample also appeared in a second study, on T cells of mothers and their children.

Sequenced: blood. The origin of the receptors is a girl aged 2-10 years in good health.

This clonotype was detected only a few times. The chain carries TRBV11-2 and TRBJ2-5, with 9 bases fitting TRBD2. The assigned J gene may be wrong: the sequence end matches TRBJ2-1 better. There are 15 residues in the CDR3. Germline V lookup: CDR1 SGHAT, CDR2 FQNNGV. CDR3 protein: CASSLVDAGGNEQFF. DNA of the CDR3: TGTGCCAGCAGCTTAGTCGACGCGGGAGGGAATGAGCAGTTCTTC.

V gene TRBV7-8 combines with J gene TRBJ2-5; TRBD2 agrees at 14 bases. This CDR3 is built from 19 residues. With V trimmed by 1 base and J by 5 bases, 12 bases remained unmatched. The germline V gene has CDR1 SGHVS and CDR2 FQNEAQ. The CDR3 DNA follows: TGTGCCAGCAGCTTAGGGTTGGGACTAGCGGGGGTGAGGGGGGAGACCCAGTACTTC. It codes for CASSLGLGLAGVRGETQYF.

The CDR3 nucleotides are TGTGCCAGCATTCTAGCGGGGGGGCCCTACGAGCAGTACTTC. Encoded protein: CASILAGGPYEQYF. The rearrangement joins TRBV7-2 to TRBJ2-7, with 12 bases that match TRBD2. With 7 bases clipped from V and 2 bases from J, the junction kept 3 bases outside the gene matches. This CDR3 is 14 amino acids long. CDR1 is SGHTA and CDR2 is FQGNSA in the germline V gene.

With regard to this clonotype: Compared with germline, one end of the junction differs, possibly owing to a read error. The rearrangement joins TRBV25-1 to TRBJ2-2; the D gene is possibly TRBD2 (5 bases). The CDR3 is made up of 13 amino acids. The germline gives CDR1 MGHDK, CDR2 SYGVNS. This CDR3 reads CACSEVGVGELFF. CDR3 nucleotide sequence: TGTGCCTGCAGTGAGGTGGGAGTCGGGGAGCTGTTTTTT.

The chain links TRBV20-1 to TRBJ2-5; possibly TRBD1 or TRBD2 for D (6 bases each). Germline V gives CDR1 DFQATT, CDR2 SNEGSKA (reference sequence). Trimming took off 5 bases at V and 3 bases at J, with 16 bases between the two ends. CDR3 length equals 14 residues. The chain's CDR3 is CSAGLGGLEETQYF. DNA for the CDR3: TGCAGTGCTGGATTAGGGGGGTTGGAAGAGACCCAGTACTTC.

Notes on this clonotype: One end of the junction does not line up with germline, which may come from a read error. The rearrangement joins TRBV11-2 to TRBJ2-1; no definite D call. This CDR3 comprises 12 residues. Germline-derived CDR1 and CDR2 are SGHAT and FQNNGV. The CDR3 DNA reads as TGTGCCAGCAGCTTCTTTAGGCATGAGCAGTCCTTC. It yields the protein CASSFFRHEQSF.

The chain carries TRBV27 and TRBJ2-5; 8 positions agree with TRBD1. The end of the DNA fits TRBJ2-7 better, so the J call may be wrong. The V gene's germline CDR1 is MNHEY and CDR2 SMNVEV (reference sequence). The CDR3 runs to 14 residues. This chain's CDR3 is CASSLADRGYEQYF. The CDR3 DNA is TGTGCCAGCAGTTTGGCTGACAGGGGCTACGAGCAGTACTTC.

CDR3 amino acids: CASSLIIKTGELFF. CDR3 bases: TGTGCCAGCAGCTTAATAATTAAGACCGGGGAGCTGTTTTTT. The chain employs TRBV11-2 and TRBJ2-2; D is undetermined. This CDR3 comprises 14 residues. The germline V gene encodes CDR1 SGHAT and CDR2 FQNNGV. Trimming shortened V by 2 bases and J by 5 bases, and 9 bases separated the two germline ends.

The CDR3 reads CASGITNSPLHF. CDR3 bases: TGTGCCAGCGGTATAACTAATTCACCCCTCCACTTT. The V call is TRBV11-3, the J call TRBJ1-6; D call uncertain. The V end was cut by 8 bases, the J end by 6 bases, with 8 bases between. CDR3 length equals 12 residues. Germline assignment: CDR1 SGHNT and CDR2 YENEEA.

This clonotype came up a few times. This chain links TRBV6-5 with TRBJ2-7; tentative D call: TRBD1 (6 bases). Germline CDR1 reads MNHEY; CDR2 reads SVGAGI. The CDR3 contains 15 residues. Trimming cost V 4 bases and J 2 bases, with 15 bases left between them. Here the CDR3 DNA reads TGTGCCAGCAGTTCCTCGGCAGGGGATCCCTACGAGCAGTACTTC. It encodes CASSSSAGDPYEQYF.

The chain joins TRBV24-1 to TRBJ2-5, with 7 bases identical to TRBD2. The J call is doubtful: the DNA matches TRBJ2-1 better. The CDR3 has 17 residues. Germline assignment: CDR1 KGHDR and CDR2 SFDVKD. As DNA, the CDR3 is TGTGCCACCAGTGATCCCTATGGACTAGTGCGGACGGATGAGCAGTTCTTC. Its protein is CATSDPYGLVRTDEQFF.

The V call is TRBV15, the J call TRBJ2-3, with unresolved D. Trimming took off 0 bases at V and 4 bases at J, with 5 bases between the two ends. The CDR3 covers 13 residues. CDR1 LNHNV and CDR2 YYDKDF come from the germline V gene (reference sequence). CDR3 amino acids: CATSRDHADTQYF. CDR3 nucleotides: TGTGCCACCAGCAGAGATCATGCAGATACGCAGTATTTT.

This clonotype was found a few times. Here the CDR3 reads CASSQPSGRETQYF. CDR3 nucleotides: TGTGCCAGCAGCCAACCTAGCGGGAGGGAGACCCAGTACTTC. This rearrangement joins TRBV7-2 to TRBJ2-5, with 11 bases identical to TRBD2. V was pared by 5 bases and J by 5 bases, with 4 bases of the junction left unmatched. The CDR3 extends over 14 amino acids. Germline V gives CDR1 SGHTA, CDR2 FQGNSA.

A few counts support this clonotype. The CDR3 region has the DNA TGTGCCAGCAGTTTGGGAGGGATTGGATTAGAGACCCAGTACTTC. Amino acid sequence: CASSLGGIGLETQYF. This chain uses TRBV12-3 or TRBV12-4 with TRBJ2-7, with 7 bases aligning to TRBD2. The J call is doubtful: the DNA matches TRBJ2-5 better. The CDR3 runs to 15 residues.